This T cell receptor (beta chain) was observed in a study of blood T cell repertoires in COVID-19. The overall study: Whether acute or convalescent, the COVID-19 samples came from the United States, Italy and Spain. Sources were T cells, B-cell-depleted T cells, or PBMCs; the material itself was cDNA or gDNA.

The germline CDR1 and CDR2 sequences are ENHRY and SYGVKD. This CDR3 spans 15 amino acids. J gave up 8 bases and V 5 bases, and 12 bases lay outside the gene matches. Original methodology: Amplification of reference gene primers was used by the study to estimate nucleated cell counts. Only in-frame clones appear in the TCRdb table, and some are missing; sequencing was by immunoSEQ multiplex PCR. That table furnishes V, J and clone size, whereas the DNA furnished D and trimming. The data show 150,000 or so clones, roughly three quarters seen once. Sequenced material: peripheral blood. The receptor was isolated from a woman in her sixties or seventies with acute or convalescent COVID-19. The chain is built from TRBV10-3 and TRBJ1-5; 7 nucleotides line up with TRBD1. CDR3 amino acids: CAISPSGGGVEPQHF. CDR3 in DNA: TGTGCCATCAGTCCCTCGGGAGGGGGCGTGGAGCCCCAGCATTTT.